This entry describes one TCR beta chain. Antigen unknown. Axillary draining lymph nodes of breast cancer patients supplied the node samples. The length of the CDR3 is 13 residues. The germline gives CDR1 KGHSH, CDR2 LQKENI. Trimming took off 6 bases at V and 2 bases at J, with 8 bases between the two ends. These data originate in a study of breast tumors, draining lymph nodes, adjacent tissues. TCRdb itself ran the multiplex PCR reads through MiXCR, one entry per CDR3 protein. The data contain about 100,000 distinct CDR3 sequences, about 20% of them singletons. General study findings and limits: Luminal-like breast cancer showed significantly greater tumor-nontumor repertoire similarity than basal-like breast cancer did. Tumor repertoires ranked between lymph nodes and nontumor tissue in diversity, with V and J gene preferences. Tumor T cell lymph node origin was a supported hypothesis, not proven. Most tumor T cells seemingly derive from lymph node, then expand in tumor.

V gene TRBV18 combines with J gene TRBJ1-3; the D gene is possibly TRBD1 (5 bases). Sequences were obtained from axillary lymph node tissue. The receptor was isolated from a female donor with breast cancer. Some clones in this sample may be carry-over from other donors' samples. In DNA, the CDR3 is TGTGCCAGCTCGCTCAGGGCTGGAAACACCATATATTTT. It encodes CASSLRAGNTIYF.